Listed below are T cell receptor beta chains from one sample, sequenced in a study of blood T cell repertoires in COVID-19. Profiled with immunoSEQ multiplex PCR; TCRdb holds only in-frame clones, not every one. The repertoire holds about 240,000 clones, 75% to 90% seen once, with 3.5% to 5% in the top ten. The specimen was PBMCs or T cells enriched from blood (not recorded which). All receptors come from a woman younger than 45 who had recovered from COVID-19. Each CDR3 is given without its conserved first and last residue. Rows give clone size only sometimes, using once, few, many, or a class for an expanded clone.

V gene	clone size	J gene	CDR3 protein
TRBV7-3	.	TRBJ2-3	ASSSTGARTDTQY
TRBV5-1	once	TRBJ1-1	ASSMGTVNTEAF
TRBV4-1	.	TRBJ2-2	ASSQEPGQRNTGELF
TRBV19	.	TRBJ1-1	ASSMRAGDTEAF
TRBV10-3	.	TRBJ1-5	AISGGGNQPQH
TRBV28	.	TRBJ2-2	ASSFYLWGTSDLNTGELF
TRBV28	.	TRBJ1-6	ATGTGRYNSPLH
TRBV5-6	.	TRBJ1-1	ASSLDRGPWTEAF
TRBV18	.	TRBJ2-6	ASSPTGTGTSGANVLT
TRBV29-1	.	TRBJ2-3	SVEPIFAGLAERDTQY
TRBV27	.	TRBJ1-1	ASSFGMGGNTEAF
TRBV5-4	.	TRBJ1-5	ASSYWTGGNQPQH
TRBV5-1	.	TRBJ1-4	ASSVDRRATNEKLF
TRBV11-2	.	TRBJ2-1	ASSSASQPYNEQF
TRBV11-2	.	TRBJ1-2	ASSLAGNYGYT
TRBV28	.	TRBJ1-1	ASSLKRVIGTEAF
TRBV5-1	.	TRBJ2-1	ASSLDREGDEQF
TRBV18	.	TRBJ1-4	ASSPLQDRLF
TRBV15	.	TRBJ2-3	ATSIRLAGPTDTQY
TRBV7-2	.	TRBJ1-2	ASRRTGSKTGGYGYT
TRBV9	.	TRBJ2-3	ASTPGGSTDTQY
TRBV7-2	once	TRBJ1-2	ASSFRLYGYT
TRBV5-4	.	TRBJ1-1	ASSLTTGGTEAF
TRBV28	.	TRBJ1-1	ASSSGGRTEAF
TRBV12-3/TRBV12-4	few	TRBJ2-7	ATGTSGSYEQY
TRBV4-3	.	TRBJ1-5	ASSQDWQGKGQPQH
TRBV6-2/TRBV6-3	.	TRBJ2-7	ASSYLPGVHYEQY
TRBV3-1/TRBV3-2	once	TRBJ2-7	ASSPHRGGSGRAYEQY
TRBV28	.	TRBJ1-1	ASGFTPRSEAF
TRBV28	.	TRBJ1-2	ASSLNTGAATSGNYGYT
TRBV13	.	TRBJ1-1	ASSYQGKDTEAF
TRBV19	.	TRBJ1-5	ASSPNRDRGQDQPQH
TRBV28	once	TRBJ2-1	ASSTQTSGRTQF
TRBV5-6	.	TRBJ1-4	ASSIPGQGAGDEKLF
TRBV9	.	TRBJ2-3	ASSALSASTDTQY